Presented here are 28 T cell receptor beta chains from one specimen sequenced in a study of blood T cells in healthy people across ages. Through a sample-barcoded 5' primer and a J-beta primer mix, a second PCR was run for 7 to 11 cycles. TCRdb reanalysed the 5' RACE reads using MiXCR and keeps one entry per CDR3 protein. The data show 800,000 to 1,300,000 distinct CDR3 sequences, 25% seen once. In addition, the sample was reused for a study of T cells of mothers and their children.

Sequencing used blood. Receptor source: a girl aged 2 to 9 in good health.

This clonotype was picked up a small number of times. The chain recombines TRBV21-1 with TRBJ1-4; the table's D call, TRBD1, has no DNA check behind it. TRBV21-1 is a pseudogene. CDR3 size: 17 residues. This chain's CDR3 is CASSKAEGRGLREKLFF. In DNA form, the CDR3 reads TGTGCCAGCAGCAAAGCCGAGGGAAGGGGACTTCGGGAAAAACTGTTTTTT.

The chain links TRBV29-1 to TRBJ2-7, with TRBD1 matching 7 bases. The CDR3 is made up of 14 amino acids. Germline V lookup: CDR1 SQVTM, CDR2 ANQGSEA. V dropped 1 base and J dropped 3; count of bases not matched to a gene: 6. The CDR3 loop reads CSVEGTGQLYEQYF. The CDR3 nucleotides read TGCAGCGTTGAAGGAACGGGACAGCTCTACGAGCAGTACTTC.

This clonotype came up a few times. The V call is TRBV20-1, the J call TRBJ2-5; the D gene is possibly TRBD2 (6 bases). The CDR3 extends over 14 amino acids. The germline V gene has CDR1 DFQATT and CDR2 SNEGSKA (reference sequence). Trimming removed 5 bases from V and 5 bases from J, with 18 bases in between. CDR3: CSAPSGLGLETQYF. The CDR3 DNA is TGCAGTGCTCCCAGCGGGTTAGGTCTGGAGACCCAGTACTTC.

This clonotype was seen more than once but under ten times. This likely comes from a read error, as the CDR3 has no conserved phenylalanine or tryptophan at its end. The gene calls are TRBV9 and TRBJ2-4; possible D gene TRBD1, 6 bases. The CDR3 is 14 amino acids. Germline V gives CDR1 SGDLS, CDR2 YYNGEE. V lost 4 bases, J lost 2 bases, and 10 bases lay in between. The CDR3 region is CASSTGQTKNIQYL. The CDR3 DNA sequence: TGTGCCAGCAGCACCGGACAGACCAAAAACATTCAGTACCTC.

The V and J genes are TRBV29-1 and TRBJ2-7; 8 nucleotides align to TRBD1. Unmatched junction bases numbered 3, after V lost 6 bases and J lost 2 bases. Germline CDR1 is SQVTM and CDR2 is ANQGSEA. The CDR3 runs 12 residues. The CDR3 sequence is CSVWDRTYEQYF. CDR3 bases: TGCAGCGTGTGGGACAGGACCTACGAGCAGTACTTC.

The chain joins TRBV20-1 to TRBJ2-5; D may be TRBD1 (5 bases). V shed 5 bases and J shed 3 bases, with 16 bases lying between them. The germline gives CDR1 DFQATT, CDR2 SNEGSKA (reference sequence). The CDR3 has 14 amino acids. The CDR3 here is CSAFDSSVEETQYF. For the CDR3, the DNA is TGCAGTGCTTTTGACAGCTCGGTTGAAGAGACCCAGTACTTC.

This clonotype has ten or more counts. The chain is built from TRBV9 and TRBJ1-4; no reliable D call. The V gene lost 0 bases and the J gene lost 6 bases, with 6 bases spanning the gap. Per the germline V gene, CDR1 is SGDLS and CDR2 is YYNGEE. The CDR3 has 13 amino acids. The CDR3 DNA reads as TGTGCCAGCAGCGTAGGTGGAGATGAAAAACTGTTTTTT. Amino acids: CASSVGGDEKLFF.

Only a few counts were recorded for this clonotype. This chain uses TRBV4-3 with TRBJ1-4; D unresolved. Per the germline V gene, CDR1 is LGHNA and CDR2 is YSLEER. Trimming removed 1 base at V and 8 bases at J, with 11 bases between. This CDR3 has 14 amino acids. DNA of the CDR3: TGCGCCAGCAGCCAAGTTCTGGCGGGAGAAAAACTGTTTTTT. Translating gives CASSQVLAGEKLFF.

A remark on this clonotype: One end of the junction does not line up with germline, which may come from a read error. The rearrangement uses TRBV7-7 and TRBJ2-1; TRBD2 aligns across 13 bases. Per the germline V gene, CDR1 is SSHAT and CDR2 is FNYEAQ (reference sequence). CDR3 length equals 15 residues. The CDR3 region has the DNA TGTGCTAGCAGCCTCGGACTAGCGGGAGACAATGATCAGTTCTTC. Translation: CASSLGLAGDNDQFF.

CDR3 DNA: TGTGCCAGCAGAAGGACTAGAGGAGGGTGGGAGCAGTACTTC. Amino acid sequence: CASRRTRGGWEQYF. This rearrangement joins TRBV27 to TRBJ2-7, with 7 bases aligning to TRBD2. Per the germline V gene, CDR1 is MNHEY and CDR2 is SMNVEV (reference sequence). The CDR3 contains 14 residues. The trim removed 6 bases at V and 7 bases at J, leaving 12 bases unmatched.

CDR3 sequence: CASSLGPGTQETQYF. The CDR3 DNA follows: TGTGCCAGCAGCTTAGGGCCGGGAACCCAAGAGACCCAGTACTTC. This chain connects TRBV7-2 to TRBJ2-5; maybe TRBD2 (5 bases). Germline V lookup: CDR1 SGHTA, CDR2 FQGNSA. This CDR3 spans 15 amino acids. V lost 1 base and J lost 1, with 10 bases in between.

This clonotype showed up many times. The CDR3 loop reads CASSFSTSGNVLVLGDNEQFF. CDR3 in DNA: TGTGCCAGCAGTTTTTCGACTAGCGGGAATGTTTTGGTCCTGGGGGACAATGAGCAGTTCTTC. V and J are TRBV12-3 or TRBV12-4 and TRBJ2-1; the match to TRBD2 covers 11 bases. J lost 5 bases, V lost 3 bases, and 21 bases had no gene match. The length of the CDR3 is 21 residues.

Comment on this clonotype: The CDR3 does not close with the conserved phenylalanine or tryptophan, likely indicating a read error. CDR3 bases: TGTGCCAGCAGCTCAGGACAGGAGCAGTACTCC. It translates to CASSSGQEQYS. The gene calls are TRBV7-9 and TRBJ2-1; possible D gene TRBD1, 6 bases. The DNA end lines up better with TRBJ2-7; the J call may be wrong. Germline values: CDR1 SEHNR, CDR2 FQNEAQ (reference sequence). This CDR3 is 11 amino acids long.

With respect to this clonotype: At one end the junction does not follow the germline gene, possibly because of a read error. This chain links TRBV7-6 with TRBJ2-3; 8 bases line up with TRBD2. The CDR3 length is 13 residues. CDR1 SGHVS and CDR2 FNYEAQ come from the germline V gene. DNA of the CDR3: TGTGTCAGCAGTGGACTAGCCACAGATACGCAGTATTTT. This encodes CVSSGLATDTQYF. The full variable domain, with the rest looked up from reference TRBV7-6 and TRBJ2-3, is GAGVSQSPRYKVTKRGQDVALRCDPISGHVSLYWYRQALGQGPEFLTYFNYEAQQDKSGLPNDRFSAERPEGSISTLTIQRTEQRDSAMYRCVSSGLATDTQYFGPGTRLTVL.

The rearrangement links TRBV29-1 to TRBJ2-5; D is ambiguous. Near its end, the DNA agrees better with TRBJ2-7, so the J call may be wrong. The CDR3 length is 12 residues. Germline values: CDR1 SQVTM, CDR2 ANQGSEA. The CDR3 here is CSVVSGAYEQYF. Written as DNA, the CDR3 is TGCAGCGTTGTATCAGGCGCCTACGAGCAGTACTTC.

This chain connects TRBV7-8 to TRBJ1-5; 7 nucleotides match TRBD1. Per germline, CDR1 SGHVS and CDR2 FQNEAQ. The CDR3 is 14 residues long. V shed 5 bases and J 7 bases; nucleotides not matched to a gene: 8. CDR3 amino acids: CASSRPQGGQPQHF. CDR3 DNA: TGTGCCAGCAGCAGGCCCCAGGGGGGCCAGCCCCAGCATTTT.

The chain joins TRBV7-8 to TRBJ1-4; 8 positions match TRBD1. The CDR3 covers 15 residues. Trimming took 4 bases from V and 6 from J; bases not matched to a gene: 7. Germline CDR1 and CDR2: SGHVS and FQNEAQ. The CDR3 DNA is TGTGCCAGCAGCTCGACAGGGGCCCATGATGAAAAACTGTTTTTT. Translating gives CASSSTGAHDEKLFF.

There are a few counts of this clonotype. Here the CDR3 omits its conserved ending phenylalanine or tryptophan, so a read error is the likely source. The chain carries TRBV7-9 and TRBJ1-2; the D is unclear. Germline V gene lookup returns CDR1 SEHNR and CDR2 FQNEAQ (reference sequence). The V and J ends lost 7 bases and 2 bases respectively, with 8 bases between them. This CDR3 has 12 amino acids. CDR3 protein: CASTVQNYGYTL. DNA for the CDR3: TGTGCCAGCACAGTTCAGAACTATGGCTACACCCTC.

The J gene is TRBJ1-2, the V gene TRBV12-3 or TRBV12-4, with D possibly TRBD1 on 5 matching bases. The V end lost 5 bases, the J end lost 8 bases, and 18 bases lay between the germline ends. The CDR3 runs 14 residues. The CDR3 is CASSGPGRTSGYTF. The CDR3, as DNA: TGTGCCAGCAGTGGACCGGGACGGACGTCCGGCTACACCTTC.

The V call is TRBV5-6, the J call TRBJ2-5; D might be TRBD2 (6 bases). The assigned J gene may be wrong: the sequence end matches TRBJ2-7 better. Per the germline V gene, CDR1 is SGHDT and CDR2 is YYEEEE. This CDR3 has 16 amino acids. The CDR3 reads CASSPTGGLPAYEQYF. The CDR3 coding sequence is TGTGCCAGCAGCCCGACCGGGGGACTCCCCGCCTACGAGCAGTACTTC.

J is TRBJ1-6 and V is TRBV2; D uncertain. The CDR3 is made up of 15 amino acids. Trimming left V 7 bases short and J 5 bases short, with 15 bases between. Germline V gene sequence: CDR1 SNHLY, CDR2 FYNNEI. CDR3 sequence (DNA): TGTGCCAGCAAAAGGAGCGAGTATGATAATTCACCCCTCCACTTT. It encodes CASKRSEYDNSPLHF.

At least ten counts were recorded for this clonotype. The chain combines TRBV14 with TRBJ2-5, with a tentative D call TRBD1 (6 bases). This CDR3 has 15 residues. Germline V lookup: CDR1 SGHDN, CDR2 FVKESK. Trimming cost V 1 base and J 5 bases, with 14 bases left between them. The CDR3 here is CASSQGDTVWETQYF. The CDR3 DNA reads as TGTGCCAGCAGCCAAGGGGACACGGTCTGGGAGACCCAGTACTTC.

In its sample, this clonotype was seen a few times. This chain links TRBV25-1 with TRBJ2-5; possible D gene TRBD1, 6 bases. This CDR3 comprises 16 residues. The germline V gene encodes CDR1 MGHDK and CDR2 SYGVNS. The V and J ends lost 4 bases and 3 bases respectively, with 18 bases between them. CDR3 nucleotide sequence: TGTGCCAGCAGTGTAGGGGGTCAGATCAGGGAAGAGACCCAGTACTTC. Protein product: CASSVGGQIREETQYF.

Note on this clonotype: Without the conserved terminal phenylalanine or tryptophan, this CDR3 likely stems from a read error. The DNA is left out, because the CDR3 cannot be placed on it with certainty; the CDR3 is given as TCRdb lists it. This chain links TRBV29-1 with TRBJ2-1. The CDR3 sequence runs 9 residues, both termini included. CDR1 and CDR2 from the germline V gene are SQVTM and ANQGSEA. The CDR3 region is CSVVGQESL.

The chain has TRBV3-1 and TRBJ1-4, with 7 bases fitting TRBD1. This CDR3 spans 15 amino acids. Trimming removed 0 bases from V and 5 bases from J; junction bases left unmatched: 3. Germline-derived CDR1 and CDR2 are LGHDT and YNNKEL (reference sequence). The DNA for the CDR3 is TGTGCCAGCAGCCAAGAGGGACAGCCAAATGAAAAACTGTTTTTT. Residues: CASSQEGQPNEKLFF.

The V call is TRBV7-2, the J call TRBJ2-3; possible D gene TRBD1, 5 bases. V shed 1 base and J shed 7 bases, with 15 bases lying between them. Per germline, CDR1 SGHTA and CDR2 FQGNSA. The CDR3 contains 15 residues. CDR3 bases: TGTGCCAGCAGCTTAGTCCTCAGGGTTCCGTATACGCAGTATTTT. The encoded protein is CASSLVLRVPYTQYF.

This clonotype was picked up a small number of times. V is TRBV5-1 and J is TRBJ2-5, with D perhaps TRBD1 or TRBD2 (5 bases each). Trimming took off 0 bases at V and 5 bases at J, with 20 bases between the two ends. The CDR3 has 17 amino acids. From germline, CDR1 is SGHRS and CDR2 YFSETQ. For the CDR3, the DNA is TGCGCCAGCAGCTTGGGGCCGACTGGGACGTCGTCGGAGACCCAGTACTTC. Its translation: CASSLGPTGTSSETQYF.

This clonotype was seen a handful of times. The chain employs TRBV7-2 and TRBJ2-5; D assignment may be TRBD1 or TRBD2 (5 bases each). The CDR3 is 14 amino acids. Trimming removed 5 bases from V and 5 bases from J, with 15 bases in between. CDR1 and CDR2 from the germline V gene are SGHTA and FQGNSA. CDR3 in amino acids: CASSESGRWETQYF. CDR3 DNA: TGTGCCAGCAGCGAATCGGGGCGGTGGGAGACCCAGTACTTC. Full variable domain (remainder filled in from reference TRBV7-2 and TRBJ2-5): GAGVSQSPSNKVTEKGKDVELRCDPISGHTALYWYRQSLGQGLEFLIYFQGNSAPDKSGLPSDRFSAERTGGSVSTLTIQRTQQEDSAVYLCASSESGRWETQYFGPGTRLLVL.